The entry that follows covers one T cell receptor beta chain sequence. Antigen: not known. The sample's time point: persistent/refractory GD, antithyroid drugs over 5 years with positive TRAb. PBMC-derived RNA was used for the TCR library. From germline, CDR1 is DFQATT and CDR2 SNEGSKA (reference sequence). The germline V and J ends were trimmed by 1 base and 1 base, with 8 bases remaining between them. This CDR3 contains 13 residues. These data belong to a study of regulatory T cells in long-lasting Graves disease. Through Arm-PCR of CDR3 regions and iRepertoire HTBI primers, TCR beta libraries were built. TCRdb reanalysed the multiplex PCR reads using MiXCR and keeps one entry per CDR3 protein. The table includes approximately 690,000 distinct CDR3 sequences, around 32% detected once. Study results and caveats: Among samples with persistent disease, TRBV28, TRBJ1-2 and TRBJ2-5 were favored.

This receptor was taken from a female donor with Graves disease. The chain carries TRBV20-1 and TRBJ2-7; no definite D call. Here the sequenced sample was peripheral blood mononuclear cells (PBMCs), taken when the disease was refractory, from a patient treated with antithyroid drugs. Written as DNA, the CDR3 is TGCAGTGCTAGAGGCTTTCCGTCCTACGAGCAGTACTTC. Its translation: CSARGFPSYEQYF.